This T cell receptor beta chain was recovered during a study of blood T cell repertoires in COVID-19. Study overall: PBMCs, B-cell-depleted T cells, or T cells provided the cDNA or gDNA that made up the material.

This table comes from immunoSEQ multiplex PCR, and its TCRdb copy is limited to in-frame clones, with some not included. The table shows some 50,000 clones, with around 78% occurring only once. This clone has just a few counts. Germline V gives CDR1 SGHTA, CDR2 FQGNSA. The CDR3 consists of 14 residues. The trim removed 1 base at V and 5 bases at J, leaving 4 bases unmatched. The sequenced sample was peripheral blood. This clonotype was sampled from a human donor in a cohort sampled during active COVID-19. This chain links TRBV7-2 with TRBJ2-7, with TRBD1 matching over 8 bases. The CDR3 sequence is CASSLGTGSNEQYF. For the CDR3, the DNA is TGTGCCAGCAGCTTAGGGACAGGGTCCAACGAGCAGTACTTC.